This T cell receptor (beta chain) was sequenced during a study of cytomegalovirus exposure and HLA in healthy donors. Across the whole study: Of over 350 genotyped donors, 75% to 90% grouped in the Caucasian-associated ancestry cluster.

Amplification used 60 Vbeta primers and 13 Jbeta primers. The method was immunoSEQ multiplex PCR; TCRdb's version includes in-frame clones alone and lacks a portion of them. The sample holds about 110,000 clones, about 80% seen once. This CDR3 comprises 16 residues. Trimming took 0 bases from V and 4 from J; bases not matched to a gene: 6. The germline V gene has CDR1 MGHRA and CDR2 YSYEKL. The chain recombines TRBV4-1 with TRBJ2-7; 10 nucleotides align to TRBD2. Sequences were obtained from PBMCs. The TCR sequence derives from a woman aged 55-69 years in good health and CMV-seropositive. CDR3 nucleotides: TGCGCCAGCAGCCAAGAGCGTGGTAGCGGGAGGTACGAGCAGTACTTC. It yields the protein CASSQERGSGRYEQYF.